This T cell receptor (beta chain) was documented in a study of blood T cell repertoires in COVID-19 (TCRdb year 2020). In terms of the full investigation: The collaborator samples originated in the United States, Italy and Spain and spanned the acute and convalescent phases of COVID-19. The prospective study material was composed of cDNA or gDNA derived from T cells, B-cell-depleted T cells, or PBMCs. Subjects who had been exposed to COVID-19, were actively infected with it, or had recovered from it provided the deeply sampled blood TCRbeta repertoires that made up the dataset. A freely available public database, intended as a resource for researchers studying the immune response to SARS-CoV-2, is where the repertoires were released. Samples were obtained from the ongoing ImmuneRACE study (first 160 participants) and from approximately 1,200 subjects provided by 6 global collaborators. Nearly every sample came with metadata listing a de-identified subject ID, COVID-19 status, age in years and sex. Where HLA class I and class II types were available, the types were taken from metadata supplied by the sample provider, not from assay-based typing. Study-wide conclusions, independent of this receptor: The amount of clinical and demographic metadata varied by source and participant and was provided uncurated.

For this clone: What this receptor recognizes is not known. There are no base qualities to consult, and no much larger clone falls within one base.

The immunoSEQ Assay, a bias-controlled multiplex PCR, was used to amplify TCRbeta CDR3 regions from genomic DNA. The authors processed their data as follows. The number of nucleated cells in each sample was estimated from the amplification of reference gene primers within the assay. Sequence reads were collapsed and filtered to measure the absolute abundance of every unique TCRbeta CDR3 rearrangement. For each sample, productive Simpson clonality was calculated as the square root of Simpson's diversity index over productive rearrangements. TCRdb holds this immuneACCESS table with in-frame rearrangements only. Some clones are missing; in checked studies, unresolved V genes explain under half, and the rest has no known cause. Clone size and the V and J calls come from that table; the DNA yielded D and trimming. For this sample there are roughly 300,000 clones; about 85% appear just once. The ten top clones hold about 6% of the sample.

Relative to germline, V is missing 4 bases and J is missing 0 bases, with 6 bases of the junction outside any gene match. Sequences MNHEY (CDR1) and SVGAGI (CDR2) are obtained from the germline V gene. The CDR3 runs 16 residues from the cysteine to the phenylalanine. The read is trimmed to its CDR3 DNA, 48 bases read in frame from base 1. Participants in the prospective study were enrolled through a virtual design, were aged about 18 to 100 years, and lived in 20 to 30 United States geographic areas. In the prospective study, cohorts were assigned on the basis of participant-reported clinical history obtained from a screening survey and a study questionnaire. For ImmuneRACE Cohort 3, a participant was defined as recovered based on two consecutive negative NP/OP PCR tests, clearance by a healthcare professional, or resolution of symptoms. In the prospective study, mobile phlebotomists collected whole blood, serum and a nasopharyngeal or oropharyngeal swab from each participant. Participants in the prospective study had the option to provide additional blood draws and questionnaires over a roughly 2-month period. Before DNA extraction, blood samples from the prospective study were shipped at room temperature or frozen.

This sequence originates from a young woman who had recovered from COVID-19. Sequencing used PBMCs or T cells enriched from blood (not recorded which). The V gene is TRBV6-5 and the J gene is TRBJ1-1, and 9 junctional nucleotides match TRBD1. The nucleotide sequence is TGTGCCAGCAGTTCCGGGACAGGGTTCATGAACACTGAAGCTTTCTTT. The translation is CASSSGTGFMNTEAFF.